This T cell receptor beta chain emerged from a study of memory CD4+ T cells and cytomegalovirus serostatus. Background on the study: Of the healthy Belgian adults, several were CMV seropositive and 24 seronegative. General study points: About 40% of the roughly 160 known CMV-associated TCRbeta sequences appeared in CD4+ memory.

Trimming cost V 5 bases and J 10 bases, with 23 bases left between them. Germline CDR1 is LNHDA and CDR2 is SQIVND (reference sequence). The length of the CDR3 is 16 residues. Remarks on this clone: Its antigen is as yet unknown.

Single viable CD3+CD4+CD8-CD45RO+ cells were sorted as the memory CD4+ T cells. The table came from immunoSEQ multiplex PCR; TCRdb's copy has only in-frame clones and leaves some out. The repertoire includes tens of thousands of clones, 70% to 80% of them detected once, and approximately 2.6% sits in the top ten. This chain links TRBV19 with TRBJ1-4; D unclear. The sample was memory CD4+ T cells from blood. The receptor comes from an adult in good health and CMV-seropositive. The CDR3 is CASSDLAGSIKGKLFF. In nucleotides, the CDR3 is TGTGCCAGTAGTGATCTAGCCGGGTCGATCAAGGGAAAACTGTTTTTT.